A single sample gave rise to the 8 T cell receptor beta chains below, sequenced in a study of CD8 T cells in Susac syndrome. RNA in amounts of about 0.5 to 1 ug was reverse transcribed with random hexamers. TCRdb reprocessed the immunoSEQ multiplex PCR reads via MiXCR and lists one record per CDR3 protein. Among some 77,000 distinct CDR3 sequences listed, just over 90% were seen once. Input material: CD4+ T cells from PBMCs. The origin of the receptors is a human donor with Susac syndrome.

The gene calls are TRBV25-1 and TRBJ1-4; possibly TRBD1 for D (5 bases). V was clipped by 8 bases and J by 8 bases, with 21 bases between them. The CDR3 covers 15 residues. Germline loops: CDR1 MGHDK, CDR2 SYGVNS. The CDR3 bases are TGTGCCAGCTCCACCGAGGGGCCTTTGAGAGAAAAACTGTTTTTT. Translated: CASSTEGPLREKLFF.

The chain uses TRBV20-1 and TRBJ1-1; 9 positions match TRBD1. This CDR3 is 16 amino acids long. CDR1 and CDR2 (germline): DFQATT, SNEGSKA (reference sequence). After removal of 0 bases from V and 3 bases from J, the junction contained 8 bases not matched to a gene. Here the CDR3 DNA reads TGCAGTGCTAGAGACCGGGGACAGGGAAGTGACACTGAAGCTTTCTTT. Its protein is CSARDRGQGSDTEAFF.

This clonotype showed up just a few times. The rearrangement joins TRBV6-5 to TRBJ2-1; 8 bases fit TRBD2. The CDR3 sequence is 14 residues long. V lost 6 bases and J lost 7; bases outside the gene matches: 8. In germline, CDR1 is MNHEY, CDR2 SVGAGI. The DNA for the CDR3 is TGTGCCAGCAGACCGGGACTAGGCCAAAATGAGCAGTTCTTC. This translates into CASRPGLGQNEQFF.

The rearrangement joins TRBV10-3 to TRBJ2-5; D gene uncertain. Germline loops: CDR1 ENHRY, CDR2 SYGVKD. Deletions cut 8 bases from V and 1 base from J, with 8 bases between. The CDR3 runs 12 residues. The CDR3 loop reads CAIGKAQETQYF. The DNA for the CDR3 is TGTGCCATCGGTAAAGCCCAAGAGACCCAGTACTTC.

The chain links TRBV6-5 to TRBJ1-2; a possible D gene is TRBD1 (5 bases). Trimming took off 2 bases at V and 6 bases at J, with 10 bases between the two ends. The CDR3 sequence is 13 residues long. From germline, CDR1 is MNHEY and CDR2 SVGAGI. The CDR3 DNA sequence: TGTGCCAGCAGTTACGGCGTGGGGGATGGCTACACCTTC. Encoded protein: CASSYGVGDGYTF.

The V call is TRBV20-1, the J call TRBJ2-3, with 9 bases identical to TRBD2. From germline, CDR1 is DFQATT and CDR2 SNEGSKA (reference sequence). With 4 bases clipped from V and 1 base from J, the junction kept 3 bases outside the gene matches. The CDR3 covers 14 residues. CDR3 sequence (DNA): TGCAGTGCTAATCGCGGGGGGGGCACAGATACGCAGTATTTT. Protein: CSANRGGGTDTQYF.

The chain joins TRBV28 to TRBJ2-7; D unresolved. There are 12 residues in the CDR3. Germline V lookup: CDR1 MDHEN, CDR2 SYDVKM. V dropped 5 bases and J dropped 0 bases, with 5 bases sitting between them. CDR3 coding DNA: TGTGCCAGCAGTCCTATCTCCTACGAGCAGTACTTC. Residues: CASSPISYEQYF.

The rearrangement joins TRBV15 to TRBJ1-4; no firm D call. Looked up from germline, CDR1 is LNHNV and CDR2 is YYDKDF (reference sequence). There are 18 residues in the CDR3. V was trimmed by 0 bases and J by 1 base, leaving 15 bases between them. In DNA, the CDR3 is TGTGCCACCAGCAGAGATAGTCTCGCACTCGTAACTAATGAAAAACTGTTTTTT. Translation gives CATSRDSLALVTNEKLFF.